This record looks at one T cell receptor (beta chain) sequence and its context. No antigen is known for it. At one end the junction does not follow the germline gene, possibly because of a read error. The data are from a study of cytomegalovirus exposure and HLA in healthy donors. The donors were part of the roughly 130-subject validation cohort, which stood apart from the roughly 700-subject first cohort. The table came from immunoSEQ multiplex PCR; TCRdb's copy has only in-frame clones and leaves some out. The sample contains approximately 170,000 clones, about 89% of which appear only once. Whole-study results and caveats: Subsequent analysis showed first-cohort TCR clusters tending to co-occur in some 120 validation repertoires.

CDR3 length: 16 amino acids. Germline CDR1 is MNHNS and CDR2 is SASEGT. This sequence joins TRBV6-1 and TRBJ2-3, with 12 positions matching TRBD2. The receptor's source is a woman between 18 and 30 years old in good health and CMV-seropositive. Sample: PBMCs. CDR3 DNA: TGTGCCAGCAGCGAAGGGACTAGCGGGTTCACAGATACGCAGTATTTT. Translating gives CASSEGTSGFTDTQYF.